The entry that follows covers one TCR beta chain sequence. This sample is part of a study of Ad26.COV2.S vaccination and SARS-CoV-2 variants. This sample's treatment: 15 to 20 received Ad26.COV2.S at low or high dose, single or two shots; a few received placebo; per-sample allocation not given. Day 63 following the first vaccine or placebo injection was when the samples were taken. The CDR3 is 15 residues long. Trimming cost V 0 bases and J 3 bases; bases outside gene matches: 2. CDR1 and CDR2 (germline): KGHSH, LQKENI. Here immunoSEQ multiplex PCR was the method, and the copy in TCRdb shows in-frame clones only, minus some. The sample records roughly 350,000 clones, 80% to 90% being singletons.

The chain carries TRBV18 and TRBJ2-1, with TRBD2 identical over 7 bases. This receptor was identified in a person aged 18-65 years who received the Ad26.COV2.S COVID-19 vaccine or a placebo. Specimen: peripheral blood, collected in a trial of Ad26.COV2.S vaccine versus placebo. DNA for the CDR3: TGTGCCAGCTCACCACCGGCTAGCGGCTACAATGAGCAGTTCTTC. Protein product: CASSPPASGYNEQFF.